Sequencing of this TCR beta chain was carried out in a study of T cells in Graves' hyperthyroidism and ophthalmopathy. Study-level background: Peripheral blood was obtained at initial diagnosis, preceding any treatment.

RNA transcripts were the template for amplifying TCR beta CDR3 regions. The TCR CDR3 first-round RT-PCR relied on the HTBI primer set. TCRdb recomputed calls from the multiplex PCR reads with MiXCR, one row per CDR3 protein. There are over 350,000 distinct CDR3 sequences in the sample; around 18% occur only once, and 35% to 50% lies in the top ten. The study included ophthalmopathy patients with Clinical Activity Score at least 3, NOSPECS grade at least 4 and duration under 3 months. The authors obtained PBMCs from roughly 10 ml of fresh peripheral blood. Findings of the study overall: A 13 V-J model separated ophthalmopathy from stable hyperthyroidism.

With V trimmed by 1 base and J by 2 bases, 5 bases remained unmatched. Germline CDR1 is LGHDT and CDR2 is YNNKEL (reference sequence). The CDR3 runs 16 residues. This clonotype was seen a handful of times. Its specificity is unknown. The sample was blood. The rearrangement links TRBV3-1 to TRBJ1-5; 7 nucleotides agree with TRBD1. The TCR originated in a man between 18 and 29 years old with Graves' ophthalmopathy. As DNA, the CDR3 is TGTGCCAGCAGCCAAGGCCAGGGGGGCCGCAATCAGCCCCAGCATTTT. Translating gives CASSQGQGGRNQPQHF.